A single sample is the source of the 22 T cell receptor beta chains below, sequenced in a study of T cell responses to AZD1222 COVID-19 vaccine. TCRdb's table, derived via immunoSEQ multiplex PCR, lists solely in-frame clones and lacks some. Here the sample spans about 150,000 clones, about 93% being singletons. The source was peripheral blood, collected 28 days after the second AZD1222 dose. These receptors all come from an adult who received the AZD1222 COVID-19 vaccine.

To note about this clone: Sequence at one end of the junction differs from germline and may be a read error. Other DNA sequences in this specimen translate into the identical CDR3. V and J are TRBV25-1 and TRBJ1-2; 9 bases line up with TRBD1. CDR3 length equals 14 residues. Germline V CDR1 and CDR2: MGHDK, SYGVNS. Written as DNA, the CDR3 is TGTGCCAGCAGTGAAGGACAGGGGTACTACGGCTACACCTTC. It is translated as CASSEGQGYYGYTF.

The chain combines TRBV19 with TRBJ1-5, with 8 bases that match TRBD1. The CDR3 spans 15 residues. CDR1 LNHDA and CDR2 SQIVND come from the germline V gene (reference sequence). The V segment lost 8 bases and the J segment 1 base; nucleotides outside the gene matches: 7. The CDR3 protein is CASSGGSLSNQPQHF. CDR3 nucleotides: TGTGCCAGTTCAGGGGGCAGCTTAAGCAATCAGCCCCAGCATTTT.

This chain links TRBV6-6 with TRBJ1-4; D possibly corresponds to TRBD1 (6 bases). Deletions cut 6 bases from V and 0 bases from J, with 14 bases between. Per the germline V gene, CDR1 is MNHNY and CDR2 is SVGAGI (reference sequence). The CDR3 runs 16 residues. The chain's CDR3 is CASSTEQGATNEKLFF. The CDR3 bases are TGTGCCAGCAGCACCGAACAGGGAGCAACTAATGAAAAACTGTTTTTT.

The genes are TRBV18 and TRBJ2-5, with D hard to call. This CDR3 has 15 amino acids. Germline CDR1 reads KGHSH; CDR2 reads LQKENI. Trimming removed 4 bases from V and 2 bases from J, with 14 bases in between. The CDR3 here is CASSQTTGDQETQYF. The CDR3, as DNA: TGTGCCAGCTCACAAACGACTGGAGATCAAGAGACCCAGTACTTC.

The sample holds one count of this clone. The DNA for the CDR3 is TGTGCCAGCCGGTCCGGTGACAGTTCCTACAATGAGCAGTTCTTC. This translates into CASRSGDSSYNEQFF. The chain is built from TRBV6-5 and TRBJ2-1; D might be TRBD1 (5 bases). Trimming pared 8 bases from V and 1 base from J, leaving 15 bases between. Germline loops: CDR1 MNHEY, CDR2 SVGAGI. The CDR3 extends over 15 amino acids.

This clone was seen only once. The chain is built from TRBV7-2 and TRBJ2-7, with D possibly matching TRBD1 (6 bases). The CDR3 extends over 16 amino acids. V was clipped by 1 base and J by 2 bases, with 15 bases between them. The germline CDR1 and CDR2 sequences are SGHTA and FQGNSA. Written as DNA, the CDR3 is TGTGCCAGCAGCTTAGTTGCAGGGGAACGACCCTACGAGCAGTACTTC. It specifies CASSLVAGERPYEQYF.

The chain recombines TRBV2 with TRBJ1-5; TRBD1 aligns across 7 bases. J lost 3 bases, V lost 1 base, and 3 bases had no gene match. Germline V gives CDR1 SNHLY, CDR2 FYNNEI. The CDR3 contains 15 residues. This chain's CDR3 is CASSEGDSHNQPQHF. CDR3 sequence (DNA): TGTGCCAGCAGTGAAGGGGACAGCCACAATCAGCCCCAGCATTTT.

This chain joins TRBV28 and TRBJ2-3; D call uncertain. This CDR3 is 12 amino acids long. CDR1 MDHEN and CDR2 SYDVKM come from the germline V gene. Trimming stripped 10 bases from V and 0 bases from J, with 8 bases between. The CDR3: CANRRSTDTQYF. For the CDR3, the DNA is TGTGCCAACCGGAGAAGCACAGATACGCAGTATTTT. Looking up the rest from reference TRBV28 and TRBJ2-3 gives the full variable domain: DVKVTQSSRYLVKRTGEKVFLECVQDMDHENMFWYRQDPGLGLRLIYFSYDVKMKEKGDIPEGYSVSREKKERFSLILESASTNQTSMYLCANRRSTDTQYFGPGTRLTVL.

The J gene is TRBJ1-5, the V gene TRBV6-2 or TRBV6-3; D remains unclear. The length of the CDR3 is 14 residues. Germline V gene lookup returns CDR1 MNHEY and CDR2 SVGEGT. The V gene lost 6 bases and the J gene lost 5 bases, with 14 bases spanning the gap. DNA for the CDR3: TGTGCCAGCAGCGTTTCCGATAAGTATCAGCCCCAGCATTTT. As protein: CASSVSDKYQPQHF.

CDR3 DNA: TGTGCCAGCAGACCACGGGGGGCTGGAGGTGAAAAACTGTTTTTT. Amino acids: CASRPRGAGGEKLFF. The chain uses TRBV28 and TRBJ1-4, with a weak D call TRBD1 (6 bases). The germline V gene encodes CDR1 MDHEN and CDR2 SYDVKM. Deletions cut 6 bases from V and 7 bases from J, with 18 bases between. This CDR3 has 15 amino acids.

This chain connects TRBV27 to TRBJ1-2, with 7 nucleotides matching TRBD1. CDR3 length: 13 residues. V shed 5 bases and J 6 bases; nucleotides not matched to a gene: 6. Germline CDR1 MNHEY, CDR2 SMNVEV (reference sequence). The CDR3 coding sequence is TGTGCCAGCAGTGAGACAGGGAAAAATGGCTACACCTTC. Translating gives CASSETGKNGYTF.

The chain recombines TRBV30 with TRBJ1-5; D gene unclear. The germline CDR1 and CDR2 sequences are GTSNPN and SVGIG (reference sequence). The V end lost 0 bases, the J end lost 4 bases, and 7 bases lay between the germline ends. The CDR3 runs 13 residues. The CDR3 loop is CAWSVQPNQPQHF. DNA of the CDR3: TGTGCCTGGAGTGTACAGCCAAATCAGCCCCAGCATTTT.

The chain recombines TRBV30 with TRBJ2-3; TRBD2 matches 9 bases. Germline V gene data show CDR1 as GTSNPN and CDR2 as SVGIG (reference sequence). The length of the CDR3 is 14 residues. V was clipped by 0 bases and J by 9 bases; unmatched bases: 7. CDR3 in amino acids: CAWSVQISGGTQYF. In DNA form, the CDR3 reads TGTGCCTGGAGTGTACAAATTAGCGGGGGCACGCAGTATTTT.

This clone was recorded once. The rearrangement links TRBV4-3 to TRBJ1-2, with D tentatively TRBD1 (5 bases). With 1 base removed from V and 7 bases from J, the gap between germline ends came to 16 bases. CDR1 is LGHNA and CDR2 is YSLEER in the germline V gene. The CDR3 has 15 residues. In DNA, the CDR3 is TGCGCCAGCAGCCAAGGTGACCCAGGGTTAGGTGGCTACACCTTC. This encodes CASSQGDPGLGGYTF.

The V call is TRBV11-3, the J call TRBJ1-4; D gene unclear. In germline, CDR1 is SGHNT, CDR2 YENEEA. Trimming stripped 5 bases from V and 7 bases from J, with 14 bases between. CDR3 length: 14 amino acids. CDR3 DNA sequence: TGTGCCAGCAGCCCCCGGGAGGGCGGTGAAAAACTGTTTTTT. The encoded protein is CASSPREGGEKLFF.

CDR3 amino acids: CASSQDLGTAMQAFF. For the CDR3, the DNA is TGCGCCAGCAGCCAAGATCTTGGAACCGCCATGCAAGCTTTCTTT. This sequence joins TRBV4-1 and TRBJ1-1; no definite D call. CDR1 is MGHRA, CDR2 YSYEKL, per germline. Deletions cut 0 bases from V and 9 bases from J, with 17 bases between. The CDR3 has 15 amino acids.

The chain carries TRBV5-1 and TRBJ2-1; a weak D match, TRBD2 (5 bases). The germline CDR1 and CDR2 sequences are SGHRS and YFSETQ. This CDR3 region has 17 residues. V dropped 0 bases and J dropped 4 bases, with 17 bases sitting between them. CDR3 sequence: CASSLVSSISGYNEQFF. The CDR3 DNA reads TGCGCCAGCAGCTTGGTGTCTTCAATATCGGGGTACAATGAGCAGTTCTTC.

The count of this clone is one. The rearrangement joins TRBV18 to TRBJ2-2, with D possibly being TRBD1 (5 bases). V was clipped by 3 bases and J by 3 bases, with 11 bases between them. CDR1 and CDR2 (germline): KGHSH, LQKENI. The CDR3 covers 15 residues. CDR3 protein: CASSPGLGDTGELFF. Written as DNA, the CDR3 is TGTGCCAGCTCACCGGGGCTTGGGGACACCGGGGAGCTGTTTTTT.

The chain carries TRBV6-5 and TRBJ1-2; D is unclear. CDR1 MNHEY and CDR2 SVGAGI come from the germline V gene. This CDR3 is 15 amino acids long. Trimming stripped 6 bases from V and 8 bases from J, with 22 bases between. The CDR3 DNA reads TGTGCCAGCAGCCCCCATGTCCGTCGGGAAGGCGGCTACACCTTC. As protein: CASSPHVRREGGYTF.

The chain couples TRBV7-6 to TRBJ1-1; 8 nucleotides agree with TRBD1. The trim removed 5 bases at V and 5 bases at J, leaving 7 bases unmatched. This CDR3 comprises 14 residues. Germline V CDR1 and CDR2: SGHVS, FNYEAQ. The CDR3 DNA sequence: TGTGCCAGCAGCAACAGGGGGGGACGAACTGAAGCTTTCTTT. It is translated as CASSNRGGRTEAFF.

This chain links TRBV19 with TRBJ1-2, with a weak D call TRBD1 (5 bases). This CDR3 is 14 amino acids long. CDR1 and CDR2 (germline): LNHDA, SQIVND (reference sequence). V dropped 6 bases and J dropped 3 bases, with 14 bases sitting between them. DNA for the CDR3: TGTGCCAGTAGCCGTTCAGGAGGGGACTATGGCTACACCTTC. Translated, it gives CASSRSGGDYGYTF.

The chain links TRBV7-9 to TRBJ1-3, with D unresolved. V was pared by 8 bases and J by 4 bases, with 12 bases between. The length of the CDR3 is 13 residues. Germline CDR1 SEHNR, CDR2 FQNEAQ (reference sequence). The CDR3 region is CASEVSEGNTIYF. CDR3 coding DNA: TGTGCCAGCGAAGTCTCTGAAGGAAACACCATATATTTT.